Presented here are 26 T cell receptor beta chains from one specimen sequenced in a study of blood T cells in healthy people across ages. The second PCR ran roughly 7 to 12 cycles with a sample-barcoded 5' primer and J-beta primers. TCRdb passed the 5' RACE reads through MiXCR, listing each CDR3 protein once. Of 800,000 to 950,000 distinct CDR3 sequences listed, 25% to 30% are singletons. These data also formed part of another study, on T cells of mothers and their children.

Sequenced material: blood. The receptor source for this set is a woman aged 40 to 50 in good health.

For this clonotype: A much larger clone differs by one base, so this may be a read error. This chain joins TRBV6-2 or TRBV6-3 and TRBJ1-1; 7 bases align to TRBD1. Germline V gene data show CDR1 as MNHEY and CDR2 as SVGEGT. V was pared by 8 bases and J by 0 bases, with 9 bases of the junction left unmatched. The CDR3 loop spans 15 amino acids. The CDR3 here is CASGSGTVLNTEAFF. The DNA for the CDR3 is TGTGCCAGCGGTTCCGGGACAGTTCTGAACACTGAAGCTTTCTTT.

The chain's CDR3 is CASTLDGQGIGGYTF. CDR3 nucleotides: TGCGCCAGCACCCTGGACGGGCAGGGAATAGGTGGCTACACCTTC. The chain recombines TRBV5-1 with TRBJ1-2, with D possibly matching TRBD1 (5 bases). CDR3 length: 15 residues. Germline CDR1 SGHRS, CDR2 YFSETQ. The V end lost 6 bases, the J end lost 7 bases, and 22 bases lay between the germline ends.

Ten or more counts support this clonotype. The chain combines TRBV9 with TRBJ2-7; TRBD1 or TRBD2 may be the D gene (5 bases each). CDR1 is SGDLS, CDR2 YYNGEE, per germline. V lost 4 bases, J lost 2 bases, and 16 bases lay in between. CDR3 size: 15 residues. The chain's CDR3 is CASSPQGMGPYEQYF. The CDR3 nucleotides read TGTGCCAGCAGCCCCCAGGGTATGGGACCCTACGAGCAGTACTTC. Using reference TRBV9 and TRBJ2-7 for the parts outside the CDR3, the full variable domain is DSGVTQTPKHLITATGQRVTLRCSPRSGDLSVYWYQQSLDQGLQFLIQYYNGEERAKGNILERFSAQQFPDLHSELNLSSLELGDSALYFCASSPQGMGPYEQYFGPGTRLTVT.

On this clonotype itself: One junction end disagrees with the germline gene, perhaps due to a read error. The chain combines TRBV18 with TRBJ2-1; 10 nucleotides agree with TRBD1. Germline-derived CDR1 and CDR2 are KGHSH and LQKENI. This CDR3 comprises 13 residues. The CDR3 is CASSQGQGFERFF. The CDR3, as DNA: TGTGCCAGCTCACAGGGACAGGGGTTTGAGCGGTTCTTC.

The chain couples TRBV28 to TRBJ1-1; tentatively, D is TRBD1 (5 bases). V was cut by 5 bases and J by 2 bases, with 6 bases left in between. The CDR3 covers 12 residues. The V gene's germline CDR1 is MDHEN and CDR2 SYDVKM. CDR3 region: CASSDRNTEAFF. The DNA for the CDR3 is TGTGCCAGCAGTGACAGAAACACTGAAGCTTTCTTT.

This clonotype has a handful of counts. The chain is built from TRBV28 and TRBJ1-2, with no clear D. The CDR3 contains 13 residues. Germline assignment: CDR1 MDHEN and CDR2 SYDVKM. V was cut by 0 bases and J by 6 bases, with 8 bases left in between. The chain's CDR3 is CASSLWPVNGYTF. The CDR3 DNA is TGTGCCAGCAGTTTATGGCCAGTCAATGGCTACACCTTC.

About this clonotype: One junction end disagrees with the germline gene, perhaps due to a read error. The rearrangement links TRBV9 to TRBJ2-6; D is ambiguous. The CDR3 runs 13 residues. Germline assignment: CDR1 SGDLS and CDR2 YYNGEE. The DNA for the CDR3 is TGTACCAGCAGCGCCGACAGGGCCAACGTCCTGACTTTC. Translation gives CTSSADRANVLTF.

A single count supports this clonotype. Sequence at one end of the junction differs from germline and may be a read error. This rearrangement joins TRBV7-9 to TRBJ2-1; D unresolved. Germline V gene lookup returns CDR1 SEHNR and CDR2 FQNEAQ (reference sequence). This CDR3 has 16 amino acids. The CDR3 loop reads CAGSQSGSSSYNERFF. The CDR3 DNA is TGTGCCGGCAGCCAGTCAGGTTCCAGCTCCTACAATGAGCGGTTCTTC.

CDR3 nucleotide sequence: TGTGCCAGCAGCGTTGGACGGGGGGCCCTCACCGGGGAGCTGTTTTTT. Amino acids: CASSVGRGALTGELFF. This chain links TRBV9 with TRBJ2-2, with D possibly TRBD2 on 7 matching bases. Trimming left V 2 bases short and J 4 bases short, with 15 bases between. The CDR3 covers 16 residues. Germline values: CDR1 SGDLS, CDR2 YYNGEE.

This chain joins TRBV12-3 or TRBV12-4 and TRBJ2-5; possible D gene TRBD2, 5 bases. The germline V and J ends were trimmed by 6 bases and 5 bases, with 16 bases remaining between them. This CDR3 contains 14 residues. The CDR3 DNA sequence: TGTGCCAGCAGCCCGGTCCTTACGGGGGAGACCCAGTACTTC. Translated, it gives CASSPVLTGETQYF.

This clonotype has a count of ten or more. The chain links TRBV2 to TRBJ2-5, with D uncertain. In germline, CDR1 is SNHLY, CDR2 FYNNEI. The ends were cut back, 4 bases at V and 1 base at J, with 7 bases in the middle. This CDR3 has 13 amino acids. The CDR3: CASSGNAQETQYF. CDR3 sequence (DNA): TGTGCCAGCAGTGGGAACGCCCAAGAGACCCAGTACTTC.

The rearrangement joins TRBV5-5 to TRBJ1-5; 7 nucleotides line up with TRBD1. This CDR3 is built from 15 residues. V lost 1 base, J lost 5 bases, and 6 bases stayed unmatched. CDR1 is SGHKS and CDR2 is YYEKEE in the germline V gene (reference sequence). The CDR3 protein is CASSLNRGIDQPQHF. The CDR3 DNA reads as TGTGCCAGCAGCTTGAACAGGGGAATTGATCAGCCCCAGCATTTT. Looking up the rest from reference TRBV5-5 and TRBJ1-5 gives the full variable domain: DAGVTQSPTHLIKTRGQQVTLRCSPISGHKSVSWYQQVLGQGPQFIFQYYEKEERGRGNFPDRFSARQFPNYSSELNVNALLLGDSALYLCASSLNRGIDQPQHFGDGTRLSIL.

As for this clonotype: This clone may be a read error of a much larger clone one base away. V usage is TRBV3-1 and J usage is TRBJ2-5; 11 bases align to TRBD2. The CDR3 runs to 15 residues. V lost 4 bases, J lost 11 bases, and 12 bases stayed unmatched. CDR1 and CDR2 (germline): LGHDT, YNNKEL (reference sequence). In DNA form, the CDR3 reads TGTGCCAGCAGCCCTACTAGCGGGGGATTTAATGAGCAGTACTTC. Translated, it gives CASSPTSGGFNEQYF.

The table lists this clonotype with a few counts. This chain links TRBV5-1 with TRBJ2-5, with D possibly matching TRBD2 (5 bases). The CDR3 has 14 residues. CDR1 SGHRS and CDR2 YFSETQ come from the germline V gene. V dropped 3 bases and J dropped 4 bases, with 13 bases sitting between them. CDR3 coding DNA: TGCGCCAGCAGCTCCGGACTTCAACCAGAGACCCAGTACTTC. Its protein product is CASSSGLQPETQYF.

This clonotype was seen a handful of times. J is TRBJ1-1 and V is TRBV2, with a weak D call TRBD1 (6 bases). The CDR3 consists of 14 residues. CDR1 is SNHLY and CDR2 is FYNNEI in the germline V gene. Trimming removed 5 bases at V and 1 base at J, with 11 bases between. As DNA, the CDR3 is TGTGCCAGCAGTCGGACAGCGAGGAACACTGAAGCTTTCTTT. Protein: CASSRTARNTEAFF.

This clonotype has ten or more counts. V usage is TRBV7-3 and J usage is TRBJ1-6; D perhaps matches TRBD1 (6 bases). CDR3 length: 18 amino acids. V lost 5 bases and J lost 10, with 27 bases in between. Germline assignment: CDR1 SGHTA and CDR2 FQGTGA. The CDR3 region is CASSRPSGRGLGLSPLHF. The CDR3 region has the DNA TGTGCCAGCAGCCGTCCCTCGGGCAGGGGCCTTGGGTTGTCACCCCTCCACTTT.

This chain joins TRBV4-1 and TRBJ2-7; a possible D gene is TRBD1 (6 bases). The CDR3 is 14 residues long. V lost 0 bases and J 2 bases, leaving 8 bases between the germline ends. CDR1 and CDR2 from the germline V gene are MGHRA and YSYEKL. CDR3 protein: CASSQERTAYEQYF. As DNA, the CDR3 is TGCGCCAGCAGCCAAGAACGGACAGCCTACGAGCAGTACTTC.

This clonotype has just a few counts. V usage is TRBV6-5 and J usage is TRBJ2-1; 8 bases map to TRBD2. The J segment lost 3 bases and the V segment lost 6 bases, leaving 4 bases of the junction unmatched. CDR1 and CDR2 (germline): MNHEY, SVGAGI. CDR3 length: 14 amino acids. CDR3 nucleotide sequence: TGTGCCAGCAGATCTGGGACTAGCTACAATGAGCAGTTCTTC. Translated, it gives CASRSGTSYNEQFF.

The chain employs TRBV5-1 and TRBJ2-5, with D possibly matching TRBD1 (6 bases). V shed 1 base and J shed 4 bases, with 14 bases lying between them. Per germline, CDR1 SGHRS and CDR2 YFSETQ. The CDR3 runs 15 residues. CDR3 DNA: TGCGCCAGCAGCTTGCACAGCAAAGGGGGAGAGACCCAGTACTTC. This codes for CASSLHSKGGETQYF.

This clonotype was seen ten or more times. The genes are TRBV7-2 and TRBJ2-3, with a weak D call TRBD2 (6 bases). The CDR3 length is 12 residues. Germline values: CDR1 SGHTA, CDR2 FQGNSA. V was clipped by 4 bases and J by 9 bases, with 11 bases between them. CDR3 nucleotides: TGTGCCAGCAGCTACCCCGGGGGAACGCAGTATTTT. Translation gives CASSYPGGTQYF.

This chain uses TRBV24-1 with TRBJ1-2; 8 nucleotides match TRBD1. CDR1 is KGHDR and CDR2 is SFDVKD in the germline V gene. V lost 12 bases to trimming and J lost 6 bases; unmatched junction nucleotides: 17. CDR3 size: 15 residues. The CDR3 is CASKPVGQGAHGYTF. The CDR3 nucleotides are TGTGCCTCCAAGCCCGTAGGGCAGGGGGCGCATGGCTACACCTTC.

The chain is built from TRBV27 and TRBJ1-1, with 9 nucleotides matching TRBD1. The CDR3 extends over 15 amino acids. CDR1 and CDR2 from the germline V gene are MNHEY and SMNVEV (reference sequence). V lost 8 bases, J lost 6 bases, and 13 bases stayed unmatched. For the CDR3, the DNA is TGTGCCAGCTCACAGGGGGCGCGTAGGGCGGCTGAAGCTTTCTTT. Residues: CASSQGARRAAEAFF.

Only a few counts were recorded for this clonotype. The J gene is TRBJ2-1, the V gene TRBV12-3 or TRBV12-4; the D gene is possibly TRBD1 (6 bases). Trimming removed 2 bases at V and 9 bases at J, with 17 bases between. This CDR3 region has 15 residues. The CDR3 coding sequence is TGTGCCAGCAGTTTAAGTCCTCAGGGGCGGGTTGAGCAGTTCTTC. It translates to CASSLSPQGRVEQFF.

This clonotype was seen a few times. The genes are TRBV12-3 or TRBV12-4 and TRBJ1-1, with D possibly TRBD1 on 5 matching bases. V shed 6 bases and J shed 4 bases, with 15 bases lying between them. The CDR3 loop spans 14 amino acids. The CDR3 DNA sequence: TGTGCCAGCAGCCCGCAGGGACTGGTCACTGAAGCTTTCTTT. Protein: CASSPQGLVTEAFF.

V is TRBV12-3 or TRBV12-4 and J is TRBJ1-4; D is ambiguous. Trimming removed 5 bases from V and 10 bases from J, with 20 bases in between. The CDR3 contains 15 residues. The CDR3 sequence is CASSTSGRAKGKLFF. Written as DNA, the CDR3 is TGTGCCAGCAGTACCTCGGGGAGAGCCAAAGGAAAACTGTTTTTT.

This rearrangement joins TRBV7-2 to TRBJ2-7; TRBD1 agrees at 9 bases. Looked up from germline, CDR1 is SGHTA and CDR2 is FQGNSA. This CDR3 contains 14 residues. V lost 8 bases to trimming and J lost 12 bases; unmatched junction nucleotides: 17. The CDR3 coding sequence is TGTGCCAGCCGACTAAACTCGGCCGGGGACAGGGTGTACTTC. This sequence encodes CASRLNSAGDRVYF.